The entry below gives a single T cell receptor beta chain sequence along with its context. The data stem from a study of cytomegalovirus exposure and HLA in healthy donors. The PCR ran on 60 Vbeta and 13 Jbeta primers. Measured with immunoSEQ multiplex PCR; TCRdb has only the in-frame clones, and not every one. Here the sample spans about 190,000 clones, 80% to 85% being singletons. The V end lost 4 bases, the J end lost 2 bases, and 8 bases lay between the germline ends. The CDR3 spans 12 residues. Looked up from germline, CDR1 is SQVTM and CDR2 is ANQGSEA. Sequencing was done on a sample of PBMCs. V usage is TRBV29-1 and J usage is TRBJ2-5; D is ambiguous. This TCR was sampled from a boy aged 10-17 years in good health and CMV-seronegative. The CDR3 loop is CSVGFRQETQYF. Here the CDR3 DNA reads TGCAGCGTTGGGTTCAGACAAGAGACCCAGTACTTC.